Detailed here is one T cell receptor gamma chain. The TCRdb protein comes from a much larger clone and disagrees with this DNA's translation at residue 7, likely due to a read error; the protein given here is derived from the DNA. Unmatched junction bases numbered 23, after V lost 5 bases and J lost 4 bases. Looked up from germline, CDR1 is GITISATS and CDR2 is ISYDGTV (reference sequence). The CDR3 is made up of 22 amino acids. TCRdb redid the clone calls on the multiplex PCR reads with CATT. The table lists about 5,000 gamma-chain clones, approximately 3.4% of them singletons. The record originates from a study of γδ T cells in repeated Plasmodium falciparum infection. Vgamma9/Vdelta2+ and Vdelta2-negative gammadelta T cells were flow-sorted from PBMC for bulk sequencing.

This TCR was sampled from a pool of human donors (malaria-infected and uninfected, not separated). Sequenced material: gamma-delta T cells from blood. This sequence joins TRGV9 and TRGJP. The J gene, not given by TCRdb, was assigned here from a germline match of the nucleotide sequence. CDR3 amino acids: CALWGSEGSRWSQELGKKIKVF. Written as DNA, the CDR3 is TGTGCCTTGTGGGGGAGTGAAGGGTCCCGCTGGTCTCAAGAGTTGGGCAAAAAAATCAAGGTATTT.